This TCR beta chain was sequenced during a study of cytomegalovirus exposure and HLA in healthy donors. Whole-study findings and limits: It was only CMV serostatus that was available as immune exposure information. TCR beta sequences numbering over 15,000 were associated with HLA alleles at 0.05 false discovery rate in a later analysis. Associated with cytomegalovirus, according to the listing, were approximately 160 TCR beta chains.

For this clone: Its specificity is not known.

The PCR ran on 60 Vbeta and 13 Jbeta primers. Repertoires were generated with immunoSEQ multiplex PCR, while TCRdb's copy carries only in-frame clones and drops some. The repertoire holds roughly 120,000 clones, with more than 75% as singletons. Sampled while nominally healthy, donors likely had unrecorded immune exposures. This sequence originates from a woman in her sixties in good health and CMV-seropositive. The sample comprised PBMCs.

This CDR3 reads CSVVAFLNTEAFF. The CDR3, as DNA: TGCAGCGTTGTAGCCTTCCTGAACACTGAAGCTTTCTTT. The V gene is TRBV29-1, the J gene TRBJ1-1, with unresolved D. Germline loops: CDR1 SQVTM, CDR2 ANQGSEA. V was cut by 4 bases and J by 0 bases, with 9 bases left in between. This CDR3 spans 13 amino acids.